This T cell receptor (beta chain) was found in a study of a mutant IDH1 vaccine in newly diagnosed glioma. Looking at the study overall: Most patients had received both radiotherapy and temozolomide, the prior options being radiotherapy, temozolomide, or both.

As to time point: baseline, week 1 (first vaccination visit). The treatment is: pre-vaccination baseline after standard-of-care therapy. The data were produced by immunoSEQ multiplex PCR, yet TCRdb's version contains in-frame clones alone and is incomplete. This sample carries about 36,000 clones, 92% of them seen once, and the ten largest clones take 18%. Germline V gives CDR1 SEHNR, CDR2 FQNEAQ (reference sequence). Between the trimmed V and J ends, which lost 6 bases and 4 bases, there was a span of 9 bases. CDR3 length: 12 amino acids. The sample here was PBMCs, taken from a glioma patient treated with radiotherapy, temozolomide or both. The chain uses TRBV7-9 and TRBJ1-2; perhaps TRBD1 as D (5 bases). The source of this sequence is a man aged 18 to 30 with glioma. CDR3 protein: CASRSDIYGYTF. CDR3 nucleotides: TGTGCCAGCAGGTCGGACATCTATGGCTACACCTTC.